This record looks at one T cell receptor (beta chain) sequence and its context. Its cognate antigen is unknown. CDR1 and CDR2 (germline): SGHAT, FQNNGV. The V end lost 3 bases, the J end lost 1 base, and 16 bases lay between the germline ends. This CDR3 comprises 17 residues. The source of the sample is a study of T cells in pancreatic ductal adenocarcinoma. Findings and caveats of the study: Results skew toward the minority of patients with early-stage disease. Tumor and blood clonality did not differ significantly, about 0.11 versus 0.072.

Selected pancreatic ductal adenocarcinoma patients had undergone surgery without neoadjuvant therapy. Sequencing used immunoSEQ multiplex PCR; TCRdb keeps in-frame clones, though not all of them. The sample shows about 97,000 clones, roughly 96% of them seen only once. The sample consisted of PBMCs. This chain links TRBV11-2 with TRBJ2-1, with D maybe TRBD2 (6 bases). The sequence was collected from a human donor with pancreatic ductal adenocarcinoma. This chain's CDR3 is CASSLGGVGSSYNEQFF. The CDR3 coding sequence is TGTGCCAGCAGCTTGGGCGGGGTGGGTTCGTCCTACAATGAGCAGTTCTTC. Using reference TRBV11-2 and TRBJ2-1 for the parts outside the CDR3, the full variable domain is EAGVAQSPRYKIIEKRQSVAFWCNPISGHATLYWYQQILGQGPKLLIQFQNNGVVDDSQLPKDRFSAERLKGVDSTLKIQPAKLEDSAVYLCASSLGGVGSSYNEQFFGPGTRLTVL.